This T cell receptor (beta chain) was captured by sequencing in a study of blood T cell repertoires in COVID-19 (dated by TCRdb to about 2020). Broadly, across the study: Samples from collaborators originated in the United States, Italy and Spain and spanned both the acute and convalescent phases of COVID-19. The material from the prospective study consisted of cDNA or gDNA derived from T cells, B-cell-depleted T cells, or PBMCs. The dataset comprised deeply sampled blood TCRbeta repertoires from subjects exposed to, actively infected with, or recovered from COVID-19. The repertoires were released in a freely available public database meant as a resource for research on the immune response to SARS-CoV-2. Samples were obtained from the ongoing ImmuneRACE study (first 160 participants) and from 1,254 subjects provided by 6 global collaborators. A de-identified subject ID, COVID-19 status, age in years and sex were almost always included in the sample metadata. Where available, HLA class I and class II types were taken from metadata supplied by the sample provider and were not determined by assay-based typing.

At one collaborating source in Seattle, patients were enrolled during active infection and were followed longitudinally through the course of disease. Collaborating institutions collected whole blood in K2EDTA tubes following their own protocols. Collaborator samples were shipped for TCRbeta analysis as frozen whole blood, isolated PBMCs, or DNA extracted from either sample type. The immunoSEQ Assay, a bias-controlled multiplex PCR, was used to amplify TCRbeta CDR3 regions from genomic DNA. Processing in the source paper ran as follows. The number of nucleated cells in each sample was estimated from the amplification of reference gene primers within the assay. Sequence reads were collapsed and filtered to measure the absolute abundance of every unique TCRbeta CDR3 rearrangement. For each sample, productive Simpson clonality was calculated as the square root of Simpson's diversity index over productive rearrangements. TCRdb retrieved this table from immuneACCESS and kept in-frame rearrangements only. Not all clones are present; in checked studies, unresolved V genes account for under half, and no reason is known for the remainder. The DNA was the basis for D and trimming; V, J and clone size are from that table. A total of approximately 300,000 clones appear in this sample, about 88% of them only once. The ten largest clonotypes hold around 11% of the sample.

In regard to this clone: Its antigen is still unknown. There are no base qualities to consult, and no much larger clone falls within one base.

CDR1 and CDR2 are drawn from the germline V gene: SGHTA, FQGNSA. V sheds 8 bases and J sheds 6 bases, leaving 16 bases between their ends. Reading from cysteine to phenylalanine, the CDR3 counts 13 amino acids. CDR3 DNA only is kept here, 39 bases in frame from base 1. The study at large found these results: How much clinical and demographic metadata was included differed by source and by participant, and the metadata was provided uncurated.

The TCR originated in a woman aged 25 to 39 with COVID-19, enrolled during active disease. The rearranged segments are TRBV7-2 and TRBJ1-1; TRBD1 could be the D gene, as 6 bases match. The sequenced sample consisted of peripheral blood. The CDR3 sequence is CASVDRNPPEAFF. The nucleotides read TGTGCCAGCGTGGACAGAAACCCTCCTGAAGCTTTCTTT. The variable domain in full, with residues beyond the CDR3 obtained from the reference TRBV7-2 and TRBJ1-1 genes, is GAGVSQSPSNKVTEKGKDVELRCDPISGHTALYWYRQSLGQGLEFLIYFQGNSAPDKSGLPSDRFSAERTGGSVSTLTIQRTQQEDSAVYLCASVDRNPPEAFFGQGTRLTVV.